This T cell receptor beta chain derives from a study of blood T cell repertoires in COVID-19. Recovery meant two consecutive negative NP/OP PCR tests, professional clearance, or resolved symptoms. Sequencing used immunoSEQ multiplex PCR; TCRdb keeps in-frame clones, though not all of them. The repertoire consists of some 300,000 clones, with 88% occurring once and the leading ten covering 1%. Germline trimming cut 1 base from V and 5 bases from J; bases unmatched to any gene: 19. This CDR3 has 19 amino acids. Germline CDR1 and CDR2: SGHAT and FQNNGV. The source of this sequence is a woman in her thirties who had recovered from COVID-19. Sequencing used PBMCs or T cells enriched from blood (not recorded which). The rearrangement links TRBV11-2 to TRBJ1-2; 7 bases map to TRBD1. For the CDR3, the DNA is TGTGCCAGCAGCTTAGTCCGCCCGGGACAGAGTCACCTTAGGTATGGCTACACCTTC. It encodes CASSLVRPGQSHLRYGYTF.